Below, 20 T cell receptor beta chains from the same sample are listed, as sequenced in a study of molecular identifiers for immune sequencing clone quantification. MiXCR was run by TCRdb on the PCR reads, yielding one entry per CDR3 protein. The sample gives 460,000 or so distinct CDR3 sequences, roughly 24% of which show up once; around 0.79% is in the top ten. Sequenced input: naive CD8+ T cells from blood, with Jurkat cell RNA spiked in. The subset: FACS-sorted CD8+CD4-CCR7+CD45RA+ naive T cells. The receptors derive from a human donor in good health. Some libraries in this study had Jurkat cell RNA spiked in.

Only a few counts were recorded for this clonotype. This rearrangement joins TRBV11-2 to TRBJ1-5, with D possibly TRBD1 on 5 matching bases. Germline CDR1 reads SGHAT; CDR2 reads FQNNGV. V lost 1 base and J lost 7, with 11 bases in between. The CDR3 consists of 14 residues. Here the CDR3 DNA reads TGTGCCAGCAGCTTAGTAGGGGCGGAGCAGCCCCAGCATTTT. Residues: CASSLVGAEQPQHF.

Many counts were recorded for this clonotype. This chain connects TRBV6-5 to TRBJ2-4; 10 bases agree with TRBD2. V trimming: 6 bases; J trimming: 4 bases; junction bases outside the gene matches: 3. The CDR3 has 14 amino acids. Germline-derived CDR1 and CDR2 are MNHEY and SVGAGI. CDR3 sequence: CASRSGGGKNIQYF. The CDR3 nucleotides are TGTGCCAGCAGAAGCGGGGGGGGGAAAAACATTCAGTACTTC.

In this sample, this clonotype turned up many times. The chain links TRBV6-5 to TRBJ2-7; the D gene could be TRBD1 or TRBD2 (7 bases each). CDR3 length: 15 residues. Trimming shortened V by 4 bases and J by 0 bases, and 13 bases separated the two germline ends. Germline V gene data show CDR1 as MNHEY and CDR2 as SVGAGI. As DNA, the CDR3 is TGTGCCAGCAGTTCAGGGGGGGGAAGCTCCTACGAGCAGTACTTC. Translated, it gives CASSSGGGSSYEQYF.

On this clonotype: At one of its ends the junction is not consistent with the germline gene, which may arise from a read error. V usage is TRBV3-1 and J usage is TRBJ1-2, with D possibly being TRBD1 (5 bases). This CDR3 is 14 amino acids long. Germline CDR1 LGHDT, CDR2 YNNKEL (reference sequence). The CDR3 bases are TGTGCCAGCAGTCAAGGGGCAGACCTCTATGGCTACACCTTC. Its translation is CASSQGADLYGYTF. Full variable domain (missing parts from reference TRBV3-1 and TRBJ1-2): DTAVSQTPKYLVTQMGNDKSIKCEQNLGHDTMYWYKQDSKKFLKIMFSYNNKELIINETVPNRFSPKSPDKAHLNLHINSLELGDSAVYFCASSQGADLYGYTFGSGTRLTVV.

This chain connects TRBV21-1 to TRBJ1-1; the table assigns TRBD1, which was not confirmed against the DNA. TRBV21-1 constitutes a pseudogene. The CDR3 totals 15 residues. The CDR3 sequence is CASSKVQTANTEAFF. For the CDR3, the DNA is TGTGCCAGCAGCAAAGTTCAGACAGCGAACACTGAAGCTTTCTTT.

This rearrangement joins TRBV4-1 to TRBJ2-2, with 13 nucleotides matching TRBD2. Germline lookup yields CDR1 MGHRA and CDR2 YSYEKL. After removal of 1 base from V and 4 bases from J, the junction contained 6 bases not matched to a gene. The CDR3 has 18 residues. The CDR3 region has the DNA TGCGCCAGCAGCCAAGTAACTAGCGGGGGGGCGGTCACCGGGGAGCTGTTTTTT. Protein: CASSQVTSGGAVTGELFF.

J is TRBJ2-5 and V is TRBV7-6, with TRBD2 as a possible D gene (6 bases). Deletions cut 5 bases from V and 3 bases from J, with 25 bases between. Germline V gene data show CDR1 as SGHVS and CDR2 as FNYEAQ. The CDR3 totals 18 residues. The CDR3: CASSPLGGLPGGEETQYF. CDR3 bases: TGTGCCAGCAGCCCACTGGGGGGACTCCCTGGAGGCGAAGAGACCCAGTACTTC.

The table lists this clonotype with a few counts. The chain uses TRBV11-2 and TRBJ1-1, with D uncertain. The CDR3 is 16 amino acids. The germline V and J ends were trimmed by 0 bases and 1 base, with 12 bases remaining between them. Germline V gene sequence: CDR1 SGHAT, CDR2 FQNNGV. The CDR3 DNA is TGTGCCAGCAGCTTAGATCTGTGGGATAGGAACACTGAAGCTTTCTTT. Translation gives CASSLDLWDRNTEAFF.

On this clonotype: Lacking the conserved final phenylalanine or tryptophan, this CDR3 likely reflects a read error. V gene TRBV12-3 or TRBV12-4 combines with J gene TRBJ2-3; D possibly uses TRBD1 or TRBD2 (6 bases each). This CDR3 contains 14 residues. V was clipped by 6 bases and J by 6 bases, with 16 bases between them. The CDR3 nucleotides read TGTGCCAGCAGAACAGACCACGGGGGCGATACGCAGTATTCT. Amino acids: CASRTDHGGDTQYS.

The sample holds a few counts of this clonotype. The chain links TRBV4-1 to TRBJ2-3; D is unresolved. Germline assignment: CDR1 MGHRA and CDR2 YSYEKL. This CDR3 is 16 amino acids long. V was cut by 1 base and J by 0 bases, with 11 bases left in between. CDR3 protein: CASSQGYSISTDTQYF. The DNA for the CDR3 is TGCGCCAGCAGCCAAGGGTACAGTATCAGCACAGATACGCAGTATTTT.

Turning to this clonotype: Germline and junction disagree at one end, which may indicate a read error. The rearrangement joins TRBV3-1 to TRBJ1-1; D unresolved. Germline loops: CDR1 LGHDT, CDR2 YNNKEL (reference sequence). The CDR3 totals 14 residues. CDR3: CASSQDRMNTGAFF. Here the CDR3 DNA reads TGTGCCAGCAGCCAAGACCGGATGAACACTGGAGCTTTCTTT.

The gene calls are TRBV7-9 and TRBJ1-6, with D perhaps matching TRBD1 (5 bases). The CDR3 has 14 residues. The V gene lost 5 bases and the J gene lost 6 bases, with 11 bases spanning the gap. The germline CDR1 and CDR2 sequences are SEHNR and FQNEAQ (reference sequence). The CDR3 region has the DNA TGTGCCAGCAGCGTAGAAGGGGCTAATTCACCCCTCCACTTT. It yields the protein CASSVEGANSPLHF.

The chain couples TRBV6-2 or TRBV6-3 to TRBJ1-4; 7 nucleotides align to TRBD1. Germline CDR1 and CDR2: MNHEY and SVGEGT. The CDR3 covers 15 residues. The ends lost 7 bases at V and 7 bases at J; junction bases unmatched: 12. The CDR3 DNA follows: TGTGCCAGCAACCATGGAGGGGGCGCCGGTGAAAAACTGTTTTTT. Translation gives CASNHGGGAGEKLFF.

The chain employs TRBV18 and TRBJ1-5; D remains ambiguous. Germline CDR1 reads KGHSH; CDR2 reads LQKENI. Trimming cost V 4 bases and J 1 base, with 8 bases left between them. CDR3 length equals 14 residues. CDR3 sequence (DNA): TGTGCCAGCTCACAGGCGGGGAGCAATCAGCCCCAGCATTTT. Protein: CASSQAGSNQPQHF.

The CDR3 spells CASSVGGREQETQYF. DNA for the CDR3: TGTGCCAGCAGCGTCGGCGGGCGGGAGCAAGAGACCCAGTACTTC. This chain links TRBV9 with TRBJ2-5; TRBD2 matches at 7 bases. This CDR3 is built from 15 residues. V lost 2 bases and J lost 2; bases outside the gene matches: 6. Germline lookup yields CDR1 SGDLS and CDR2 YYNGEE.

This clonotype was seen more than once but under ten times. The V gene is TRBV7-9, the J gene TRBJ1-2; TRBD1 might be the D (5 bases). The CDR3 has 13 residues. The germline V gene has CDR1 SEHNR and CDR2 FQNEAQ (reference sequence). V gave up 8 bases and J gave up 4 bases, with 14 bases separating them. CDR3 loop: CASDTGQAYGYTF. DNA of the CDR3: TGTGCCAGCGATACGGGGCAGGCCTATGGCTACACCTTC.

This clonotype was observed at least ten times. V is TRBV6-5 and J is TRBJ2-3, with TRBD1 as a possible D gene (6 bases). This CDR3 contains 13 residues. Germline loops: CDR1 MNHEY, CDR2 SVGAGI. V was clipped by 0 bases and J by 6 bases, with 7 bases between them. The CDR3 loop is CASSYSTGDTQYF. CDR3 nucleotide sequence: TGTGCCAGCAGTTACTCGACAGGTGATACGCAGTATTTT.

In its sample, this clonotype was seen many times. The chain couples TRBV9 to TRBJ1-1, with D possibly being TRBD1 (6 bases). This CDR3 has 15 amino acids. Trimming cost V 2 bases and J 2 bases, with 13 bases left between them. Germline CDR1 SGDLS, CDR2 YYNGEE. For the CDR3, the DNA is TGTGCCAGCAGCGTGGACAGCCTGTATAACACTGAAGCTTTCTTT. This sequence encodes CASSVDSLYNTEAFF. Drawing the rest from reference TRBV9 and TRBJ1-1, the complete variable domain is DSGVTQTPKHLITATGQRVTLRCSPRSGDLSVYWYQQSLDQGLQFLIQYYNGEERAKGNILERFSAQQFPDLHSELNLSSLELGDSALYFCASSVDSLYNTEAFFGQGTRLTVV.

This clonotype was detected many times. The gene calls are TRBV7-9 and TRBJ1-5, with D hard to call. V dropped 1 base and J dropped 2 bases, with 6 bases sitting between them. Germline values: CDR1 SEHNR, CDR2 FQNEAQ (reference sequence). CDR3 length: 14 residues. CDR3 coding DNA: TGTGCCAGCAGCTTAGATAGTCGCAATCAGCCCCAGCATTTT. As protein: CASSLDSRNQPQHF.

This chain connects TRBV7-9 to TRBJ1-6; no clear D gene. The CDR3 runs to 17 residues. In germline, CDR1 is SEHNR, CDR2 FQNEAQ (reference sequence). V dropped 4 bases and J dropped 5 bases, with 18 bases sitting between them. The CDR3, as DNA: TGTGCCAGCAGCTCCCCGTTAGAGGAAAACGATAATTCACCCCTCCACTTT. It yields the protein CASSSPLEENDNSPLHF.